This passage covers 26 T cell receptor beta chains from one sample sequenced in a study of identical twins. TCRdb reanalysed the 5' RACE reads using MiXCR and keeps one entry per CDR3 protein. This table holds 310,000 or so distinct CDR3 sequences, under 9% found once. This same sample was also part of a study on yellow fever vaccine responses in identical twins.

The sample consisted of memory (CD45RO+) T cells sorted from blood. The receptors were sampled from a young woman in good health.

CDR3: CASSSHRGAVTYEQYF. CDR3 DNA: TGTGCCAGCAGCTCTCACCGGGGAGCGGTTACCTACGAGCAGTACTTC. The chain employs TRBV7-9 and TRBJ2-7, with D possibly TRBD2 on 5 matching bases. The CDR3 consists of 16 residues. Germline assignment: CDR1 SEHNR and CDR2 FQNEAQ (reference sequence). V was pared by 4 bases and J by 2 bases, with 18 bases between.

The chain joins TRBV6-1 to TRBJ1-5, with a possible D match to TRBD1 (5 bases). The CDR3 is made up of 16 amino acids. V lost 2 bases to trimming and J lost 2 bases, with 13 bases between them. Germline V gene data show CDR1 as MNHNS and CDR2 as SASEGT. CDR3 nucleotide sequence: TGTGCCAGCAGTGAAAGGTGGGGGTCGGGCAATCAGCCCCAGCATTTT. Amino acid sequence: CASSERWGSGNQPQHF.

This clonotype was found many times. This CDR3 is CASSRGSEQYV. CDR3 coding DNA: TGTGCCAGCAGCCGAGGGTCCGAGCAGTACGTC. The chain combines TRBV5-6 with TRBJ2-7; D is perhaps TRBD2 (5 bases). The V gene lost 4 bases and the J gene lost 6 bases, with 8 bases spanning the gap. This CDR3 has 11 amino acids. Looked up from germline, CDR1 is SGHDT and CDR2 is YYEEEE.

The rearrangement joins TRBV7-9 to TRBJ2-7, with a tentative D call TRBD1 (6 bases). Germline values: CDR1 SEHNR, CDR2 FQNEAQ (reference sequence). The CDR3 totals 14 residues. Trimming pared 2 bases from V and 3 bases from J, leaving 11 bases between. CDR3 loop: CASSLRTEDYEQYF. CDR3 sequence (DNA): TGTGCCAGCAGCTTACGGACAGAAGACTACGAGCAGTACTTC.

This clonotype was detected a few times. CDR3 nucleotides: TGCGCCAGCAGTCCGAGTGTAGTGAACACTGAAGCTTTCTTT. It encodes CASSPSVVNTEAFF. The rearrangement uses TRBV10-2 and TRBJ1-1; D not certain. Trimming left V 5 bases short and J 0 bases short, with 10 bases between. This CDR3 has 14 residues. The germline CDR1 and CDR2 sequences are WSHSY and SAAADI.

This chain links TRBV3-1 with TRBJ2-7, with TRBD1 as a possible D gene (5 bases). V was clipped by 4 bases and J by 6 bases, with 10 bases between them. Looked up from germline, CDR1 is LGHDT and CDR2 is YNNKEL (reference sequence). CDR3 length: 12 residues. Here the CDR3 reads CASSLGQTEQYF. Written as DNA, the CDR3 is TGTGCCAGCAGCCTTGGACAAACCGAGCAGTACTTC.

Here the CDR3 DNA reads TGTGCCAGCAGCTCGAGACCGGGAGACACAGATACGCAGTATTTT. Residues: CASSSRPGDTDTQYF. V and J are TRBV9 and TRBJ2-3, with D possibly being TRBD2 (6 bases). Trimming pared 4 bases from V and 2 bases from J, leaving 14 bases between. There are 15 residues in the CDR3. Germline lookup yields CDR1 SGDLS and CDR2 YYNGEE.

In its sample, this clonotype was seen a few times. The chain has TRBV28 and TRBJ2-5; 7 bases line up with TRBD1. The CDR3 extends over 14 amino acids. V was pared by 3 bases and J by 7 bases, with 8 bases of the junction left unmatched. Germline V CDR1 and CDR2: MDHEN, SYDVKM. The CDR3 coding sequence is TGTGCCAGCAGTTTCGGGACAGACCATGGGACCCAGTACTTC. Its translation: CASSFGTDHGTQYF.

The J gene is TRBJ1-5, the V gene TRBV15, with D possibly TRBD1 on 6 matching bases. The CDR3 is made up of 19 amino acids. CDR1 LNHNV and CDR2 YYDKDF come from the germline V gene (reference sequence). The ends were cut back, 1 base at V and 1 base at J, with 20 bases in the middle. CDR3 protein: CATSRAGTLFGKSNQPQHF. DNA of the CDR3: TGTGCCACCAGCAGAGCCGGGACACTGTTTGGTAAAAGCAATCAGCCCCAGCATTTT.

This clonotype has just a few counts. The CDR3, as DNA: TGTGCCAGCAGCATCTTAAGACAGGCCTCCTACAATGAGCAGTTCTTC. The encoded protein is CASSILRQASYNEQFF. The chain uses TRBV11-2 and TRBJ2-1; weak D call: TRBD1 (6 bases). Germline V gene sequence: CDR1 SGHAT, CDR2 FQNNGV. The CDR3 is made up of 16 amino acids. V was shortened by 5 bases and J by 0 bases, with 14 bases between the two germline ends.

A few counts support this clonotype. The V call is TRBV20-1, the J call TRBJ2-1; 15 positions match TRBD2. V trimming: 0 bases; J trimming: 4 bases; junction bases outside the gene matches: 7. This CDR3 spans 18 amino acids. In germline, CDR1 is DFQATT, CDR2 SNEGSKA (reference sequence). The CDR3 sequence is CSARDLLGLAGGYNEQFF. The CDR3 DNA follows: TGCAGTGCTAGAGACCTTCTAGGACTAGCGGGAGGGTACAATGAGCAGTTCTTC.

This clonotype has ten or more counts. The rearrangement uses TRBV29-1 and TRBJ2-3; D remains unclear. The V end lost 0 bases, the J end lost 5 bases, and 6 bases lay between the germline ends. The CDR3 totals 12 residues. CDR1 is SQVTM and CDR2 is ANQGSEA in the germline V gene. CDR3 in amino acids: CSVEDLRDTQYF. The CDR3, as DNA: TGCAGCGTTGAAGATCTAAGAGATACGCAGTATTTT.

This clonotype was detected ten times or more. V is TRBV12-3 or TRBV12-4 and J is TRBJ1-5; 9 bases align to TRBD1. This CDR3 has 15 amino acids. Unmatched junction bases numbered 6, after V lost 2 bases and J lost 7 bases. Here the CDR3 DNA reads TGTGCCAGCAGTTTATCCGGGACAGGGAGACAGCCCCAGCATTTT. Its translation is CASSLSGTGRQPQHF.

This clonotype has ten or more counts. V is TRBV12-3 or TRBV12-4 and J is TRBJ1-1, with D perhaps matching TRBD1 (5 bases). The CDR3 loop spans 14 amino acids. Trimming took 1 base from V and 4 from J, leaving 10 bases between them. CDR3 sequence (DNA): TGTGCCAGCAGTTTAGAGGGGTCGGGCACTGAAGCTTTCTTT. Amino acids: CASSLEGSGTEAFF.

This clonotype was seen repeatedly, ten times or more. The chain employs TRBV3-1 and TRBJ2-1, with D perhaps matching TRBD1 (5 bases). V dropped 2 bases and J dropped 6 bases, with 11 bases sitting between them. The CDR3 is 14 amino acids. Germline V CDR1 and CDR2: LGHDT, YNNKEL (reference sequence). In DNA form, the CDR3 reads TGTGCCAGCAGCCAAACCGGGCAGGGCAATGAGCAGTTCTTC. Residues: CASSQTGQGNEQFF.

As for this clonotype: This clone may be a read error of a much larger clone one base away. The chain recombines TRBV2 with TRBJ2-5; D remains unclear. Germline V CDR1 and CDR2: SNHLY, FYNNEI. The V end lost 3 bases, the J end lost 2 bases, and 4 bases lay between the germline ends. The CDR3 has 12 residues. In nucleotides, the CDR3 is TGTGCCAGCAGTGAGGGGCAAGAGACCCAGTACTTC. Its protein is CASSEGQETQYF. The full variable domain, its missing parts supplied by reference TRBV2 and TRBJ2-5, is EPEVTQTPSHQVTQMGQEVILRCVPISNHLYFYWYRQILGQKVEFLVSFYNNEISEKSEIFDDQFSVERPDGSNFTLKIRSTKLEDSAMYFCASSEGQETQYFGPGTRLLVL.

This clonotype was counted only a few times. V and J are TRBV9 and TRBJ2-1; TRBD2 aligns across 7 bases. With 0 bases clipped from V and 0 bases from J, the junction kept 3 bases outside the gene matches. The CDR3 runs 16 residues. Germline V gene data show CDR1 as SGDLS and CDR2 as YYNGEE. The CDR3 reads CASSVAGGGSYNEQFF. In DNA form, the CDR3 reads TGTGCCAGCAGCGTAGCGGGAGGAGGCTCCTACAATGAGCAGTTCTTC. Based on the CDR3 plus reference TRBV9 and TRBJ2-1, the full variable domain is DSGVTQTPKHLITATGQRVTLRCSPRSGDLSVYWYQQSLDQGLQFLIQYYNGEERAKGNILERFSAQQFPDLHSELNLSSLELGDSALYFCASSVAGGGSYNEQFFGPGTRLTVL.

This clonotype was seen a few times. The CDR3: CASRYISGANVLTF. The CDR3 region has the DNA TGTGCCAGCAGGTATATCTCTGGGGCCAACGTCCTGACTTTC. The chain couples TRBV12-3 or TRBV12-4 to TRBJ2-6; D gene unclear. This CDR3 spans 14 amino acids. V was cut by 6 bases and J by 0 bases, with 6 bases left in between.

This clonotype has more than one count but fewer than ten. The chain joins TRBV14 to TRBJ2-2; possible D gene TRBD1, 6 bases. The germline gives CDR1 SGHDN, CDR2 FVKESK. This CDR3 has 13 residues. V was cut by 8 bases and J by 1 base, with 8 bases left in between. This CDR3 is CASLQGNTGELFF. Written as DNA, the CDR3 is TGTGCCAGCTTACAGGGGAACACCGGGGAGCTGTTTTTT.

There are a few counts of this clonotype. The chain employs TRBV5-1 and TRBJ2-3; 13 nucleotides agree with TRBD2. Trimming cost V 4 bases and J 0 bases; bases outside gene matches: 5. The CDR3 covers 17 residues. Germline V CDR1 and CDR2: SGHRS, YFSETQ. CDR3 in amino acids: CASSIGTSGTSTDTQYF. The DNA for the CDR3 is TGCGCCAGCAGCATCGGGACTAGCGGGACTAGCACAGATACGCAGTATTTT.

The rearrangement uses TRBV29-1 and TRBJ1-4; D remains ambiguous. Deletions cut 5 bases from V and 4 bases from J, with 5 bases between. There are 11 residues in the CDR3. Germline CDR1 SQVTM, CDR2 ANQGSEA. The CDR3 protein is CSVLRNEKLFF. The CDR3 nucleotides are TGCAGCGTTCTCCGTAATGAAAAACTGTTTTTT.

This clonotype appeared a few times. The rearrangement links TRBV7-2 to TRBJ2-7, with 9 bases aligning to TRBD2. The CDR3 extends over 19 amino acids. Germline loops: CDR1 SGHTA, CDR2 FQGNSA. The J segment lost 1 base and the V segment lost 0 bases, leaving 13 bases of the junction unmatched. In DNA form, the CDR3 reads TGTGCCAGCAGCTTAGCTATAGCGGGAGCTCCTACCTTTTCCTACGAGCAGTACTTC. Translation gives CASSLAIAGAPTFSYEQYF.

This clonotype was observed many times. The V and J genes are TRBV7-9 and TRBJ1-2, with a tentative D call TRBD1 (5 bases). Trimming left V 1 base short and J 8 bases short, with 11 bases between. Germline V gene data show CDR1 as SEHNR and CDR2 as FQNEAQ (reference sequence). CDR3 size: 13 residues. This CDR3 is CASSLERRGGYTF. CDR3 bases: TGTGCCAGCAGCTTAGAACGAAGGGGCGGCTACACCTTC.

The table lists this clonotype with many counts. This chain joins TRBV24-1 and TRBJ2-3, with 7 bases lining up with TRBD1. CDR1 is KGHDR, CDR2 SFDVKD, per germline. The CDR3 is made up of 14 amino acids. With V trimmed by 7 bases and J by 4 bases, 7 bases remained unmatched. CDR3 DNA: TGTGCCACCAGCCGCGACAGGGCGGCAGATACGCAGTATTTT. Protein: CATSRDRAADTQYF.

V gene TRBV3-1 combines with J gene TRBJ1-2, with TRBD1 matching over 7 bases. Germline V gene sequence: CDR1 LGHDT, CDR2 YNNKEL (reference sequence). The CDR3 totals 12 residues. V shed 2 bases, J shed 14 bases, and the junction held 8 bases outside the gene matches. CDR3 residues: CASSQNGQEGTF. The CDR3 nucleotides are TGTGCCAGCAGCCAAAACGGACAGGAGGGTACCTTC.

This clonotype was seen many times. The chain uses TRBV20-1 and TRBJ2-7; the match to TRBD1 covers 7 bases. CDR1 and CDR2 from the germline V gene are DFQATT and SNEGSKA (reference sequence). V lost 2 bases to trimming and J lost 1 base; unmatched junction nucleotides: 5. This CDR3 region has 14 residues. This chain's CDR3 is CSARRGGDSYEQYF. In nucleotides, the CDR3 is TGCAGTGCTAGAAGAGGGGGCGATTCCTACGAGCAGTACTTC.